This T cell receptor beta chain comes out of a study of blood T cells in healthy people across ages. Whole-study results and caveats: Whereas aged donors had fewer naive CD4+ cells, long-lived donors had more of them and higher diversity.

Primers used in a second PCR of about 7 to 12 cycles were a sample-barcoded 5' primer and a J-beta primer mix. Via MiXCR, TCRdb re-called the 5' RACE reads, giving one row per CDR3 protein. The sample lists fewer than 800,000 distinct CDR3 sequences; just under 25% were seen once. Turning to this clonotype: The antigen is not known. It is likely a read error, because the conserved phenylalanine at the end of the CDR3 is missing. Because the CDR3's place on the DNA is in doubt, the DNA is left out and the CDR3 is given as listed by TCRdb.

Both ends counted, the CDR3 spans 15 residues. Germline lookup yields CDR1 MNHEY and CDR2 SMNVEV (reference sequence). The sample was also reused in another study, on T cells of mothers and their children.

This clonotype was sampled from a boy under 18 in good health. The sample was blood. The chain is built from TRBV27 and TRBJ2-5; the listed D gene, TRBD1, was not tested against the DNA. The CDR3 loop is CASSFGPGTGKVILI.